This T cell receptor (beta chain) was captured by sequencing in a study of cytomegalovirus exposure and HLA in healthy donors. Overall study findings and caveats: TCR beta sequences reportedly predicted most subjects' HLA-A and HLA-B alleles accurately. A likely sequencing artifact accounted for one observed cluster of highly shared sequence variants.

As regards this clone: Its antigen is not identified.

CDR3 size: 14 residues. The V gene lost 3 bases and the J gene lost 4 bases, with 11 bases spanning the gap. Looked up from germline, CDR1 is KGHSH and CDR2 is LQKENI. The study ran its PCR with 60 Vbeta and 13 Jbeta primers. TCRdb's copy holds only in-frame clones and misses some; the assay was immunoSEQ multiplex PCR. In the table there are 120,000 to 150,000 clones, about 80% of which are singletons. The source material was PBMCs. The J gene is TRBJ2-3, the V gene TRBV18, with a tentative D call TRBD1 (5 bases). This clonotype was sampled from a male donor in good health and CMV-seropositive. In DNA form, the CDR3 reads TGTGCCAGCTCACCGATTCAGGGATCAGATACGCAGTATTTT. It specifies CASSPIQGSDTQYF.